This T cell receptor beta chain stems from a study of blood T cell repertoires in COVID-19. Looking at the study overall: Both acute and convalescent COVID-19 samples were obtained from the United States, Italy and Spain. Sources were T cells, B-cell-depleted T cells, or PBMCs; the material itself was cDNA or gDNA.

CDR1 and CDR2 (germline): MNHEY, SVGAGI. V was pared by 2 bases and J by 7 bases, with 6 bases between. The CDR3 sequence is 13 residues long. As processed by the authors: Counts of nucleated cells, estimated from reference gene primer amplification, were obtained. Clones were read by immunoSEQ multiplex PCR, and TCRdb kept only the in-frame ones, dropping some. For V, J and clone size, that table is used; D and trimming come from the DNA. This table has around 140,000 clones, 88% appearing once. This TCR derives from a man in his sixties or seventies with acute or convalescent COVID-19. This chain links TRBV6-5 with TRBJ1-6, with D unclear. The sample was peripheral blood. CDR3 nucleotides: TGTGCCAGCAGTTACATCGAGAATTCACCCCTCCACTTT. This codes for CASSYIENSPLHF.